This T cell receptor (beta chain) was documented in a study of T cell changes during pregnancy in multiple sclerosis. The table came from immunoSEQ multiplex PCR; TCRdb's copy has only in-frame clones and leaves some out. The sample carries 60,000 or so clones, nearly 95% recorded once. Per the germline V gene, CDR1 is MNHEY and CDR2 is SVGAGI. The CDR3 loop spans 15 amino acids. Losses at the gene ends were 5 bases for V and 2 bases for J; bases not matched to a gene: 5. This rearrangement joins TRBV6-5 to TRBJ1-5; 8 bases agree with TRBD1. This TCR was sampled from a female donor with multiple sclerosis, enrolled in a pregnancy study. The sequences come from peripheral blood, collected in the first trimester of pregnancy. The CDR3 region is CASSTTGVGNQPQHF. For the CDR3, the DNA is TGTGCCAGCAGTACGACAGGGGTTGGCAATCAGCCCCAGCATTTT.